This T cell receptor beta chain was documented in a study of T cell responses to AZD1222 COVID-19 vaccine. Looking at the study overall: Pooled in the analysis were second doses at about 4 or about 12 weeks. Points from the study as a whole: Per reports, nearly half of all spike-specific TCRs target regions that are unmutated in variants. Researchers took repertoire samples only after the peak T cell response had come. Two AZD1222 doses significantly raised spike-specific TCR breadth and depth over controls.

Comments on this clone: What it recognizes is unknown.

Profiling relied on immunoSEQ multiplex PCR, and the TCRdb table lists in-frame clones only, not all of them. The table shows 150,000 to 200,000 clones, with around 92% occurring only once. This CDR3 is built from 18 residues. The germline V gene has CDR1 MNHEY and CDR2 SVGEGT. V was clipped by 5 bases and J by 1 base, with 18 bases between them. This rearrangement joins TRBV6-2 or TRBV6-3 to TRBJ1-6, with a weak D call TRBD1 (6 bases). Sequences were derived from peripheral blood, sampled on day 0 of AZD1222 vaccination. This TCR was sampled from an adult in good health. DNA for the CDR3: TGTGCCAGCAGTCGGGTCCGCAGGGGCTATTCCTATAATTCACCCCTCCACTTT. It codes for CASSRVRRGYSYNSPLHF.